Listed below are T cell receptor beta chains from one sample, sequenced in a study of blood T cell repertoires in COVID-19. Assay used: immunoSEQ multiplex PCR; TCRdb lists only in-frame clones, some missing. In the table there are 80,000 or so clones, around 86% of which are singletons. The specimen was peripheral blood. These receptors came from a man at least 80 years old with acute or convalescent COVID-19. Both conserved end residues are part of each CDR3. D genes are given only for firm matches. Some rows mark clone size as missing; the rest say once, few, many or name a class of expanded clone.

>.|TRBV9|TRBD2|TRBJ2-7
CASSVAGTSHEQYF
TGTGCCAGCAGCGTAGCGGGGACTAGCCACGAGCAGTACTTC
>.|TRBV10-3|.|TRBJ1-3
CAIGTNGNTIYF
TGTGCCATCGGGACAAATGGAAACACCATATATTTT
>.|TRBV7-7|.|TRBJ2-7
CASSLETRGEQYF
TGTGCTAGCAGCTTAGAGACACGGGGCGAGCAGTACTTC
>.|TRBV18|TRBD1|TRBJ1-3
CASSPAPGQTSGNTIYF
TGTGCCAGCTCACCGGCTCCGGGACAGACCTCTGGAAACACCATATATTTT
>once|TRBV28|.|TRBJ1-4
CASSVAGSNEKLFF
TGTGCCAGCAGTGTGGCAGGGTCTAATGAAAAACTGTTTTTT
>once|TRBV9|.|TRBJ2-1
CASSVSDGTFKQFF
TGTGCCAGCAGCGTATCAGACGGGACATTCAAGCAGTTCTTC
>.|TRBV27|.|TRBJ1-2
CASSFTGIGGYTF
TGTGCCAGCAGTTTCACAGGGATCGGTGGCTACACCTTC
>.|TRBV6-6|.|TRBJ1-1
CASSYEGRTEAFF
TGTGCCAGCAGTTACGAGGGGAGGACTGAAGCTTTCTTT
>.|TRBV11-2|.|TRBJ2-7
CASSSYVGGEQYF
TGTGCCAGCAGCTCCTACGTAGGAGGCGAGCAGTACTTC
>.|TRBV28|TRBD1|TRBJ1-2
CASRGQGGNYGYTF
TGTGCCAGCAGGGGACAGGGGGGAAACTATGGCTACACCTTC
>.|TRBV19|TRBD1|TRBJ2-6
CASSRTGAEGANVLTF
TGTGCCAGTAGTAGGACAGGGGCTGAAGGGGCCAACGTCCTGACTTTC
>.|TRBV4-1|.|TRBJ1-1
CASSSVAGLNTEAFF
TGCGCCAGCAGTTCCGTGGCAGGGCTAAACACTGAAGCTTTCTTT
>once|TRBV12-3/TRBV12-4|.|TRBJ2-1
CASSPRRGGEQFF
TGTGCCAGCAGTCCTCGCCGAGGCGGTGAGCAGTTCTTC
>.|TRBV2|TRBD1|TRBJ2-3
CASRPRRQGVTDTQYF
TGTGCCAGCAGGCCGCGTCGACAGGGGGTCACAGATACGCAGTATTTT
>.|TRBV28|.|TRBJ1-3
CASSLAGRGNTIYF
TGTGCCAGCAGTTTAGCAGGGAGGGGAAACACCATATATTTT
>.|TRBV18|.|TRBJ1-5
CASSPAAGFNQPQHF
TGTGCCAGCTCACCCGCGGCAGGGTTTAATCAGCCCCAGCATTTT
>.|TRBV7-9|TRBD2|TRBJ2-3
CASSLDTGLGPQYF
TGTGCCAGCAGCTTAGACACAGGACTAGGCCCGCAGTATTTT
>.|TRBV2|.|TRBJ2-5
CASNKAAIGETQYF
TGTGCCAGCAATAAGGCAGCCATCGGGGAGACCCAGTACTTC
>.|TRBV29-1|.|TRBJ2-7
CSVGGRQNYEQYF
TGCAGCGTTGGTGGAAGACAAAACTACGAGCAGTACTTC
>.|TRBV6-5|.|TRBJ1-1
CASSYVGENTEAFF
TGTGCCAGCAGTTACGTCGGAGAGAACACTGAAGCTTTCTTT
>.|TRBV6-5|.|TRBJ1-5
CASSIRGNSNQPQHF
TGTGCCAGCAGTATACGCGGGAACAGTAATCAGCCCCAGCATTTT
>.|TRBV7-9|.|TRBJ2-7
CASSLFPGNHEQYF
TGTGCCAGCAGCTTATTTCCAGGGAACCACGAGCAGTACTTC
>.|TRBV6-5|.|TRBJ1-2
CASSRNHGGYTF
TGTGCCAGCAGTAGAAATCACGGGGGCTACACCTTC
>.|TRBV30|TRBD1|TRBJ1-5
CAWSGGGQGPQHF
TGTGCCTGGAGTGGGGGGGGACAGGGGCCCCAGCATTTT
>.|TRBV18|.|TRBJ2-2
CASSPTTGDGELFF
TGTGCCAGCTCACCGACTACCGGAGACGGGGAGCTGTTTTTT
>.|TRBV10-3|TRBD2|TRBJ2-7
CAIRISGSFNEQYF
TGTGCCATCAGGATTAGCGGGAGCTTCAACGAGCAGTACTTC
>.|TRBV18|TRBD2|TRBJ2-3
CASSPSLAGDTQYF
TGTGCCAGCTCACCAAGCCTAGCGGGGGATACGCAGTATTTT
>.|TRBV20-1|.|TRBJ2-5
CSTGPETQYF
TGCAGTACTGGTCCGGAGACCCAGTACTTC